This T cell receptor beta chain appears in the sequencing data of a study of control samples from healthy donors and cancer patients. This table comes from immunoSEQ multiplex PCR, and its TCRdb copy is limited to in-frame clones, with some not included. Of about 94,000 clones in the sample, 75% to 95% are singletons; the top ten hold under 4%. This clone was seen only once. Per germline, CDR1 MNHEY and CDR2 SVGAGI. Deletions cut 5 bases from V and 14 bases from J, with 13 bases between. The CDR3 covers 12 residues. The receptor's source is a woman younger than 30 in good health. Sequencing was carried out using blood. The V and J genes are TRBV6-5 and TRBJ1-6; D gene ambiguous. The DNA for the CDR3 is TGTGCCAGCAGTCGACAAGGTTGGGCCCTCCACTTT. This encodes CASSRQGWALHF.